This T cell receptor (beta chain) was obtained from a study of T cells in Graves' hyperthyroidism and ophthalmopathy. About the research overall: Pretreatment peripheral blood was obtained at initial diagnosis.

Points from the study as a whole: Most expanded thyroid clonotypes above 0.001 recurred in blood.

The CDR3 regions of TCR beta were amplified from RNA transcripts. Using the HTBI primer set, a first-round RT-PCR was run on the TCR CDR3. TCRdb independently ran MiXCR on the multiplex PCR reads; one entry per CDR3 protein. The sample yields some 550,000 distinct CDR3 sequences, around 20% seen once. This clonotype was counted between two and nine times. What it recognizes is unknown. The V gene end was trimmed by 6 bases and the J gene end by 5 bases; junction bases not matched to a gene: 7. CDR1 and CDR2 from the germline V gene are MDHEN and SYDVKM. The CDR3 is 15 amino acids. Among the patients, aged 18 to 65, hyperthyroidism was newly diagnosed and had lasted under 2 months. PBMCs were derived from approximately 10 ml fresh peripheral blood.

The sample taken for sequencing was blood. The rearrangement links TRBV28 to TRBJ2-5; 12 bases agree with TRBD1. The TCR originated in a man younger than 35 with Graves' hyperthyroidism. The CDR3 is CASSRGQGAVETQYF. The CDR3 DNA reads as TGTGCCAGCAGCCGGGGACAGGGGGCGGTGGAGACCCAGTACTTC.